This T cell receptor (beta chain) derives from a study of blood T cell repertoires in COVID-19 (dated by TCRdb to the early 2020s). With regard to the full study: Samples covering the acute and convalescent phases of COVID-19 were provided by collaborators in the United States, Italy and Spain. The repertoires were made available in a free public database intended to serve as a resource for research on the immune response to SARS-CoV-2. Where available, HLA class I and class II types were obtained from metadata supplied by the sample provider rather than from assay-based typing. The dataset comprised deeply sampled blood TCRbeta repertoires from subjects exposed to, actively infected with, or recovered from COVID-19. The prospective study material was composed of cDNA or gDNA derived from T cells, B-cell-depleted T cells, or PBMCs. Samples came from the ongoing ImmuneRACE study (first 160 participants) plus 1,254 subjects from 6 global collaborators. Nearly every sample came with metadata listing a de-identified subject ID, COVID-19 status, age in years and sex. Study-wide conclusions, independent of this receptor: The quantity of clinical and demographic metadata differed by source and by participant and was supplied without curation.

TCRbeta CDR3 regions were amplified from genomic DNA using the immunoSEQ Assay, a bias-controlled multiplex PCR. The study's own analysis went as follows. The number of nucleated cells in each sample was estimated from the amplification of reference gene primers within the assay. To quantify the absolute abundance of each unique TCRbeta CDR3 rearrangement, sequence reads were collapsed and filtered. For each sample, productive Simpson clonality was calculated as the square root of Simpson's diversity index across productive rearrangements. Held by TCRdb, this immuneACCESS table contains in-frame sequences only and omits some clones. Under half of the omission traces to an unresolved V gene where checked; the cause of the rest is unknown. The V and J calls and the clone size are those of that table, but D and trimming were determined from the DNA. This sample gives under 450,000 clones in total; around four fifths of them show up just once. The ten largest clones represent about 5.4% of the sample.

Participants in the prospective study were enrolled through a virtual design, were aged about 18 to 100 years, and lived in roughly 26 United States geographic areas. To assign participants to cohorts, the prospective study relied on clinical history that participants themselves reported in a screening survey and a study questionnaire. Recovered participants in ImmuneRACE Cohort 3 were defined by two consecutive negative NP/OP PCR tests, clearance by a healthcare professional, or resolution of symptoms. In the prospective study, whole blood, serum and a nasopharyngeal or oropharyngeal swab were collected from each participant by mobile phlebotomists. Over an approximately 2-month period, participants in the prospective study had the option of providing additional blood draws and questionnaires. Prospective study blood samples were shipped either frozen or at room temperature before DNA extraction.

Points on this clone: Its binding antigen is unknown. No base qualities exist here, and no much larger clone lies one base off it.

The germline V gene encodes CDR1 MNHEY and CDR2 SMNVEV (reference sequence). The CDR3 contains 17 residues, cysteine and phenylalanine counted. Only CDR3 DNA is held: 51 bases, read in frame from base 1. At the junction V is shortened by 5 bases and J by 5 bases; bases outside the gene matches: 15. Recombination joined TRBV27 with TRBJ2-1; a stretch of 7 junction bases matches TRBD1. The source is a woman in her forties or fifties who had recovered from COVID-19. The sequenced sample consisted of PBMCs or T cells enriched from blood (not recorded which). The encoded CDR3 is CASSPDWGQFSNNEQFF. The nucleotides are TGTGCCAGCAGTCCCGACTGGGGACAGTTCAGTAACAATGAGCAGTTCTTC.